The 15 T cell receptor beta chains below come from one sample, sequenced in a study of cytomegalovirus exposure and HLA in healthy donors. The PCR employed 60 Vbeta primers together with 13 Jbeta primers. Generated by immunoSEQ multiplex PCR, the TCRdb table keeps only in-frame clones and is missing some. The sample consists of fewer than 350,000 clones, approximately 90% of them appearing once. Sequenced sample: PBMCs. The receptors were sampled from a woman younger than 30 in good health and CMV-seronegative.

V and J are TRBV2 and TRBJ2-7; D might be TRBD2 (5 bases). The CDR3 is made up of 16 amino acids. Germline V CDR1 and CDR2: SNHLY, FYNNEI. Trimming removed 2 bases at V and 3 bases at J, with 17 bases between. The CDR3 nucleotides read TGTGCCAGCAGTGAACGTAGGTACGGGGTTTACTACGAGCAGTACTTC. Protein product: CASSERRYGVYYEQYF.

The CDR3 bases are TGTGCCAGCAGCGGGACTGCGCGCAATGAGCAGTTCTTC. Its translation is CASSGTARNEQFF. The V call is TRBV9, the J call TRBJ2-1, with a possible D match to TRBD2 (5 bases). V was cut by 3 bases and J by 6 bases, with 10 bases left in between. The CDR3 runs to 13 residues. Germline loops: CDR1 SGDLS, CDR2 YYNGEE.

DNA of the CDR3: TGTGCCAGCAGCCAATCTCGGGACATGGGTGAAAAACTGTTTTTT. It translates to CASSQSRDMGEKLFF. The chain employs TRBV16 and TRBJ1-4; tentative D call: TRBD1 (6 bases). Trimming took off 0 bases at V and 7 bases at J, with 12 bases between the two ends. Per germline, CDR1 KGHSY and CDR2 FQNENV. The CDR3 is 15 residues long. Variable domain in full (rest from reference TRBV16 and TRBJ1-4): GEEVAQTPKHLVRGEGQKAKLYCAPIKGHSYVFWYQQVLKNEFKFLISFQNENVFDETGMPKERFSAKCLPNSPCSLEIQATKLEDSAVYFCASSQSRDMGEKLFFGSGTQLSVL.

The chain links TRBV5-1 to TRBJ1-5, with 9 bases fitting TRBD1. CDR1 and CDR2 (germline): SGHRS, YFSETQ. The V and J ends lost 0 bases and 5 bases, in that order; junction bases with no gene match: 15. This CDR3 region has 19 residues. The CDR3 nucleotides read TGCGCCAGCAGCTTGGACCCCTCCCCCGGGACAGGGAATCATCAGCCCCAGCATTTT. Protein product: CASSLDPSPGTGNHQPQHF.

The chain recombines TRBV11-2 with TRBJ1-1, with D unresolved. The germline CDR1 and CDR2 sequences are SGHAT and FQNNGV. V dropped 7 bases and J dropped 11 bases, with 14 bases sitting between them. This CDR3 has 11 residues. This CDR3 is CASTTGGSAFF. The CDR3, as DNA: TGTGCCAGCACCACCGGAGGGTCGGCTTTCTTT.

The gene calls are TRBV11-2 and TRBJ2-3; perhaps TRBD2 as D (6 bases). The CDR3 covers 17 residues. The V end was cut by 1 base, the J end by 2 bases, with 16 bases between. Germline values: CDR1 SGHAT, CDR2 FQNNGV. DNA of the CDR3: TGTGCCAGCAGCTTAGCCCCACCGGGGGAAATCACAGATACGCAGTATTTT. Translating gives CASSLAPPGEITDTQYF.

Note on this clone: The sample has other DNA sequences that encode this CDR3 too. The chain joins TRBV19 to TRBJ2-1; D is ambiguous. The CDR3 is made up of 13 amino acids. V lost 4 bases, J lost 3 bases, and 7 bases lay in between. Germline V gene data show CDR1 as LNHDA and CDR2 as SQIVND (reference sequence). The DNA for the CDR3 is TGTGCCAGTAGTACCGCCGGCTACAATGAGCAGTTCTTC. This gives the protein CASSTAGYNEQFF. The whole variable domain, filled in from reference TRBV19 and TRBJ2-1, reads DGGITQSPKYLFRKEGQNVTLSCEQNLNHDAMYWYRQDPGQGLRLIYYSQIVNDFQKGDIAEGYSVSREKKESFPLTVTSAQKNPTAFYLCASSTAGYNEQFFGPGTRLTVL.

V and J are TRBV7-6 and TRBJ2-7, with a tentative D call TRBD1 (5 bases). The V gene lost 5 bases and the J gene lost 2 bases, with 16 bases spanning the gap. This CDR3 is built from 15 residues. Germline V CDR1 and CDR2: SGHVS, FNYEAQ. This CDR3 is CASSPGKGPTYEQYF. The CDR3 DNA follows: TGTGCCAGCAGCCCAGGGAAGGGGCCAACCTACGAGCAGTACTTC.

The V call is TRBV5-4, the J call TRBJ2-3; tentative D call: TRBD2 (6 bases). The V gene lost 2 bases and the J gene lost 0 bases, with 16 bases spanning the gap. Germline V gene lookup returns CDR1 SGHNT and CDR2 YYREEE (reference sequence). The CDR3 has 17 amino acids. CDR3 nucleotides: TGTGCCAGCAGCTTCGATCTAGCGTCCCGTAGCACAGATACGCAGTATTTT. Translated: CASSFDLASRSTDTQYF.

Remarks on this clone: The junction departs from the called germline gene at one end, perhaps through a read error. The chain has TRBV11-2 and TRBJ2-1, with a tentative D call TRBD1 (5 bases). The CDR3 loop spans 16 amino acids. Germline CDR1 and CDR2: SGHAT and FQNNGV. The CDR3: CASSLGVRYPSDEQFF. The CDR3 nucleotides are TGTGCCAGCAGTTTAGGGGTCAGGTACCCCTCCGATGAGCAGTTCTTC.

The CDR3 sequence: CASSRGQGSPLHF. DNA of the CDR3: TGTGCCAGCAGCCGCGGTCAGGGTTCACCCCTCCACTTT. The V call is TRBV7-9, the J call TRBJ1-6; the D gene is possibly TRBD1 (5 bases). The CDR3 has 13 residues. Trimming took 5 bases from V and 9 from J, leaving 11 bases between them. From germline, CDR1 is SEHNR and CDR2 FQNEAQ (reference sequence).

This chain links TRBV2 with TRBJ2-5, with D possibly being TRBD2 (5 bases). This CDR3 is built from 21 residues. Trimming left V 6 bases short and J 5 bases short, with 37 bases between. Germline V CDR1 and CDR2: SNHLY, FYNNEI. CDR3 residues: CASSGRPSISKGRNPGETQYF. The CDR3 coding sequence is TGTGCCAGCAGCGGCCGACCCTCGATCTCAAAAGGACGAAACCCGGGGGAGACCCAGTACTTC.

The V gene is TRBV19, the J gene TRBJ1-2, with D perhaps matching TRBD1 (5 bases). V lost 1 base and J 11 bases, leaving 17 bases between the germline ends. Germline-derived CDR1 and CDR2 are LNHDA and SQIVND (reference sequence). CDR3 length equals 14 residues. The CDR3 DNA follows: TGTGCCAGTAGTATAGCATCCGGAGGCGGGGGATACACCTTC. This translates into CASSIASGGGGYTF.

This clone was detected only a few times. V and J are TRBV6-6 and TRBJ1-5; D ambiguous. This CDR3 region has 13 residues. The germline CDR1 and CDR2 sequences are MNHNY and SVGAGI (reference sequence). With 8 bases removed from V and 0 bases from J, the gap between germline ends came to 8 bases. CDR3 residues: CASRSFSNQPQHF. CDR3 nucleotides: TGTGCCAGCCGCAGTTTTAGCAATCAGCCCCAGCATTTT.

The genes are TRBV6-4 and TRBJ1-5, with D hard to call. The CDR3 length is 13 residues. Germline loops: CDR1 MRHNA, CDR2 SNTAGT. The ends were cut back, 4 bases at V and 0 bases at J, with 4 bases in the middle. CDR3 sequence: CASSVSSNQPQHF. In DNA, the CDR3 is TGTGCCAGCAGTGTCAGTAGCAATCAGCCCCAGCATTTT.